Listed below are T cell receptor beta chains from one sample, sequenced in a study of blood T cells in healthy people across ages. TCRdb used MiXCR to reprocess the 5' RACE reads, holding one entry per CDR3 protein. The table includes some 1.5 million distinct CDR3 sequences, 28% detected once. Sequencing used blood. The receptors were sampled from a woman in her 30s in good health. Each CDR3 is given with its conserved first and last residue. D genes are given only for firm matches. Clone size is stated in some rows and not others, as once, few, many or a class when expanded.

>TRBJ2-1|few|TRBD2|TRBV7-9|14
TGTGCCAGCAGCGCCCAAGGGACTAGTCTTGGTCTGTTCTTC
CASSAQGTSLGLFF
>TRBJ1-5|few|NA|TRBV10-1|13
TGCGCCAGCAGTGACGGTAACAATCAGCCCCAGCATTTT
CASSDGNNQPQHF
>TRBJ1-1|NA|NA|TRBV11-2|14
TGTGCCAGCAGCTCAGGTACTAGCACCACTGAAGCTTTCTTT
CASSSGTSTTEAFF
>TRBJ1-2|few|TRBD1|TRBV5-6|14
TGTGCCAGCAGACCAAATTACAGGGGATATGGCTACACCTTC
CASRPNYRGYGYTF
>TRBJ2-7|few|NA|TRBV6-6|14
TGTGCCAGCAGTTACCCGATGAACAGGGACGAGCAGTACTTC
CASSYPMNRDEQYF
>TRBJ2-1|NA|NA|TRBV6-2/TRBV6-3|18
TGTGCCAGCAGCCCGTACCGACTAGTGCTAGCCTCCTACAATGAGCAGTTCTTC
CASSPYRLVLASYNEQFF
>TRBJ1-4|few|NA|TRBV6-5|15
TGTGCCAGCAGTTCACCTAGGGAAAAGGATGAAAAACTGTTTTTT
CASSSPREKDEKLFF
>TRBJ1-4|few|TRBD1|TRBV7-4|17
TGTGCCAGCAGTCCCGGGACAGGGGCTCTACTTGGGGAAAAACTGTTTTTT
CASSPGTGALLGEKLFF
>TRBJ2-3|NA|TRBD1|TRBV11-2|16
TGTGCCAGCAGCTTCACAGGGGGAGAGAGCACAGATACGCAGTATTTT
CASSFTGGESTDTQYF
>TRBJ2-7|NA|NA|TRBV5-1|11
TGCGCCAACAGATCTACCTACGAGCAGTACTTC
CANRSTYEQYF
>TRBJ2-1|many|NA|TRBV20-1|15
TGCAGTGCTAGAGGGCCGGGCGGAAGTGGGAATGAGCAGTTCTTC
CSARGPGGSGNEQFF
>TRBJ2-3|NA|TRBD1|TRBV29-1|13
TGCAGCGTAGCGACAGGGGACACAGATACGCAGTATTTT
CSVATGDTDTQYF
>TRBJ1-2|few|TRBD1|TRBV12-3/TRBV12-4|17
TGTGCCAGCACCTATTCCGGGACAGGGTTCGTTTCGTCAGGCTACACCTTC
CASTYSGTGFVSSGYTF
>TRBJ2-3|NA|NA|TRBV15|13
TGTGCCACCAGCACAGGGGTGACAGATACGCAGTATTTT
CATSTGVTDTQYF
>TRBJ2-7|NA|NA|TRBV7-2|15
TGTGCCAGCAGCTTAGATATCGGACATTCCTACGAGCAGTACTTC
CASSLDIGHSYEQYF
>TRBJ2-7|NA|NA|TRBV19|13
TGTGCCAGGAGATCGGAGAGCTCCTACGAGCAGTACTTC
CARRSESSYEQYF
>TRBJ2-7|NA|TRBD2|TRBV7-9|15
TGTGCCAGCAGCTCCGTGACTAGCATGATCGGTGAGCAGTACTTC
CASSSVTSMIGEQYF
>TRBJ2-4|once|TRBD2|TRBV7-2|18
TGTGCCAGCAGCTCTGGGGTAGAGTGGGGGGGACGGAAAAACATTCAGTACTTC
CASSSGVEWGGRKNIQYF
>TRBJ2-7|few|NA|TRBV9|16
TGTGCCAGCAGCCCTAAGAGGGGGGGGAGCTCCTACGAGCAGTACTTC
CASSPKRGGSSYEQYF
>TRBJ1-2|many|TRBD1|TRBV27|16
TGTGCCAGCAGTCACCTAGCCGGGACAGGGGACTATGGCTACACCTTC
CASSHLAGTGDYGYTF
>TRBJ2-3|few|TRBD2|TRBV7-2|16
TGTGCCAGCAGCTTCCGGACTAGCGGACTTCGGGATACGCAGTATTTT
CASSFRTSGLRDTQYF
>TRBJ1-2|few|NA|TRBV18|15
TGTGCCAGCTCACCACAAGAGTCAACCTTCTATGGCTACACCTTC
CASSPQESTFYGYTF
>TRBJ2-5|few|NA|TRBV3-1|16
TGTGCCAGCAGCCAAAAGGGCAGATGGAAGTCGGAGACCCAGTACTTC
CASSQKGRWKSETQYF
>TRBJ1-2|NA|NA|TRBV6-5|13
TGTGCCAGTAGTAGGGGGAAGGAGGGCGGCTACACCTTC
CASSRGKEGGYTF
>TRBJ2-1|few|TRBD2|TRBV20-1|16
TGCAGTGCTAGAGATGGGGGGACTAGCGGAGCCAATGAGCAGTTCTTC
CSARDGGTSGANEQFF
>TRBJ1-6|NA|NA|TRBV20-1|16
TGCAGTGCTAGGGACCTGGACAGCTCCTATAATTCACCCCCCCACTTT
CSARDLDSSYNSPPHF
>TRBJ2-7|NA|NA|TRBV14|15
TGTGCCAGCAGCCAAGGACAGGAAATCCCCTACGAGCAGTACTTC
CASSQGQEIPYEQYF
>TRBJ1-1|NA|TRBD1|TRBV29-1|15
TGCAGCGTTGGGGAAGCAGGGGGCATGAACACTGAAGCTTTCTTT
CSVGEAGGMNTEAFF
>TRBJ2-5|NA|NA|TRBV28|14
TGTGCCAGCAGTCCTGACAGTCGGACGGAGACCCAGTACTTC
CASSPDSRTETQYF
>TRBJ1-2|NA|NA|TRBV30|12
TGTGCCTGGCTCGGGACGGATTATGGCTACACCTTC
CAWLGTDYGYTF
>TRBJ1-4|few|TRBD1|TRBV7-9|15
TGTGCCAGCAGCAGCACAGGGGGAACTAATGAAAAACTGTTTTTT
CASSSTGGTNEKLFF
>TRBJ2-3|NA|TRBD1|TRBV12-3/TRBV12-4|19
TGTGCCAGCAGTTTCTTTGGGATAGGTTGGGACAGGCGGACAGATACGCAGTATTTT
CASSFFGIGWDRRTDTQYF
>TRBJ1-2|few|NA|TRBV7-2|14
TGTGCCAGCAGCCCCGACGGGAGTAGCAATGGCTACACCTTC
CASSPDGSSNGYTF
>TRBJ2-2|NA|TRBD2|TRBV9|16
TGTGCCAGCAGCGAGTCCGGGACTAGCGGGAGCTGGGAGCTGTTTTTT
CASSESGTSGSWELFF
>TRBJ2-3|many|NA|TRBV10-3|12
TGTGCCATCAGTGGGTCCGAGCGGACCCAGTATTTT
CAISGSERTQYF